The next 4 T cell receptor beta chains were all read from a single sample in a study of a mutant IDH1 vaccine in newly diagnosed glioma. These receptors have no known antigen. Specified time point: week 47, end of study. Every vaccination contained 300 ug of the mutant IDH1 20-mer peptide and was paired with topical imiquimod. TCRdb's table, derived via immunoSEQ multiplex PCR, lists solely in-frame clones and lacks some. Of approximately 58,000 clones listed, 75% to 90% are singletons. This specimen was PBMCs, taken from a glioma patient whose treatment included an IDH1 peptide vaccine. The receptor source for this set is a man aged 25-45 years with glioma.

V gene TRBV5-6 combines with J gene TRBJ1-6; possible D gene TRBD1, 5 bases. Germline lookup yields CDR1 SGHDT and CDR2 YYEEEE. Trimming took 0 bases from V and 5 from J, leaving 12 bases between them. This CDR3 region has 16 residues. CDR3 DNA: TGTGCCAGCAGCTTGGGGTCAGGGATAAATAATTCACCCCTCCACTTT. Its protein product is CASSLGSGINNSPLHF.

V usage is TRBV19 and J usage is TRBJ1-1, with D uncertain. The V gene's germline CDR1 is LNHDA and CDR2 SQIVND (reference sequence). Trimming removed 5 bases from V and 3 bases from J, with 10 bases in between. The length of the CDR3 is 13 residues. CDR3 DNA: TGTGCCAGTAGTGCCCCGGGATACACTGAAGCTTTCTTT. Its translation: CASSAPGYTEAFF.

CDR3 nucleotides: TGTGCCAGCAGGGAACCGACAGGGGGCACTTTTGAAGCTTTCTTT. Protein product: CASREPTGGTFEAFF. The chain couples TRBV6-1 to TRBJ1-1; 10 bases fit TRBD1. This CDR3 is built from 15 residues. From germline, CDR1 is MNHNS and CDR2 SASEGT. V lost 6 bases, J lost 7 bases, and 11 bases stayed unmatched.

This clone came up a few times. This chain connects TRBV5-1 to TRBJ1-1; a weak D match, TRBD1 (6 bases). Per germline, CDR1 SGHRS and CDR2 YFSETQ. Trimming stripped 4 bases from V and 0 bases from J, with 19 bases between. CDR3 length: 17 amino acids. As DNA, the CDR3 is TGCGCCAGCAGCCCATGGCAAGGCAGGGGCATGAACACTGAAGCTTTCTTT. It translates to CASSPWQGRGMNTEAFF.